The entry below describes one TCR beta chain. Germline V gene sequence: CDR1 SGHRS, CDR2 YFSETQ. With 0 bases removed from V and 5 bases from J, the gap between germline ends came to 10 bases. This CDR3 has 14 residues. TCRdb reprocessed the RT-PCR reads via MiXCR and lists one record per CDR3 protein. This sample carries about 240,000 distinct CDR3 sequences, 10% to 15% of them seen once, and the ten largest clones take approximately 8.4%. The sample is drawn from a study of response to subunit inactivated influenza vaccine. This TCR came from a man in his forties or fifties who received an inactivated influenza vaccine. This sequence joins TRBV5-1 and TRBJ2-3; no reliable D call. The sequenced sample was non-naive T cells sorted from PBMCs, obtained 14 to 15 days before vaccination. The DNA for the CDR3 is TGCGCCAGCAGCTTGGGGAGTCCAAAAGATACGCAGTATTTT. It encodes CASSLGSPKDTQYF.